This TCR beta chain was captured in a study of cytomegalovirus exposure and HLA in healthy donors. In the study overall: Prior work identified 100 million to 130 million unique TCR beta sequences in some 200 million T cells.

In the PCR, 60 Vbeta and 13 Jbeta primers were used. As processed by the authors: Unique TCR beta chains numbered about 80 million in a later analysis, with about 9.9 million shared. TCRdb's copy holds only in-frame clones and misses some; the assay was immunoSEQ multiplex PCR. Clonal size and the V and J genes are those of that table, whereas D and trimming came from the DNA. The sample has roughly 290,000 clones, around nine tenths seen once. Worth noting for this clone: Its antigen is unidentified.

In nominal health when sampled, donors likely had unrecorded immune exposures nonetheless. Points from the study as a whole: A link between a missense DCLRE1C variant and TCR beta V- and J-gene trimming emerged from a later analysis.

V shed 7 bases, J shed 0 bases, and the junction held 12 bases outside the gene matches. Germline V gene data show CDR1 as SEHNR and CDR2 as FQNEAQ (reference sequence). This CDR3 contains 18 residues. This clonotype was obtained from a woman aged 18-30 years in good health and CMV-seronegative. The source material was PBMCs. The V and J genes are TRBV7-9 and TRBJ2-1; 10 bases align to TRBD2. DNA for the CDR3: TGTGCCAGCAACCCTATAGCGGGGGGCCCCAGCTCCTACAATGAGCAGTTCTTC. It encodes CASNPIAGGPSSYNEQFF.